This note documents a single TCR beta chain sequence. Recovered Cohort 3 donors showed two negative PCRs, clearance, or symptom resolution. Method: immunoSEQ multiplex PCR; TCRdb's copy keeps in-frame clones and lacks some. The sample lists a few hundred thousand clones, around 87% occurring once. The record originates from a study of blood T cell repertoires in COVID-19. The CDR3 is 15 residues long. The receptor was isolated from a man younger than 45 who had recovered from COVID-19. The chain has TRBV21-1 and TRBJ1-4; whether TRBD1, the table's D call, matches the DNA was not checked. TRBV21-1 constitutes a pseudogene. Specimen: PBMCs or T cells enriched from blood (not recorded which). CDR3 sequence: CASSKGAGGNEKLFF. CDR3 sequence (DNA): TGTGCCAGCAGCAAAGGGGCAGGGGGGAATGAAAAACTGTTTTTT.